This T cell receptor (beta chain) comes out of a study of early T cells in non-severe SARS-CoV-2 infection. TCRdb reprocessed the 5' RACE reads with MiXCR, giving one entry per CDR3 protein. The table shows some 71,000 distinct CDR3 sequences, with approximately 10% occurring only once. This clonotype was seen many times. With 5 bases clipped from V and 5 bases from J, the junction kept 15 bases outside the gene matches. CDR1 is SGHAT, CDR2 FQNNGV, per germline. The CDR3 is made up of 17 amino acids. The specimen comprised whole blood, sampled at baseline. This sequence originates from an adult who was a healthcare worker with PCR-confirmed SARS-CoV-2 infection or an uninfected control (not recorded which). This sequence joins TRBV11-2 and TRBJ2-5; the match to TRBD2 covers 9 bases. This chain's CDR3 is CASSRGVLAGSYETQYF. The CDR3 nucleotides are TGTGCCAGCAGCCGCGGGGTGCTAGCGGGGTCCTATGAGACCCAGTACTTC.